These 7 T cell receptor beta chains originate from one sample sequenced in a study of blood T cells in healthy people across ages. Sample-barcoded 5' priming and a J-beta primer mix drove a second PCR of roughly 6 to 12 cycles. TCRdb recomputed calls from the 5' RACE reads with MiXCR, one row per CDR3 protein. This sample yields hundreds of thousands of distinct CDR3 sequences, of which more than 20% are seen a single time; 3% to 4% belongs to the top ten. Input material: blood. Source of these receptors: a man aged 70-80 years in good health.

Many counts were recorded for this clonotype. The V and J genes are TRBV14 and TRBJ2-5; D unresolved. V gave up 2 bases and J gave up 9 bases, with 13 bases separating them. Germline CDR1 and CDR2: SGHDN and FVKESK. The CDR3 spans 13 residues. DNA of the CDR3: TGTGCCAGCAGCCAATCGACACCTTACCCCCAGTACTTC. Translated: CASSQSTPYPQYF.

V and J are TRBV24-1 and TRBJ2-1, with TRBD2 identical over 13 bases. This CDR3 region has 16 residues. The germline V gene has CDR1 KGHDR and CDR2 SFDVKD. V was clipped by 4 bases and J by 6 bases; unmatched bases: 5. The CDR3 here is CATSDTSGGAGNEQFF. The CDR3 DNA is TGTGCCACCAGTGACACTAGCGGGGGGGCTGGCAATGAGCAGTTCTTC.

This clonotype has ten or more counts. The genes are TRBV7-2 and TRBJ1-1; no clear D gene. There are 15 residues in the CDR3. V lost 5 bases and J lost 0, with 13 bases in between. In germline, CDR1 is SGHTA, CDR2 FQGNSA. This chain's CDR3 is CASSPLAGLNTEAFF. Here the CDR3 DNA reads TGTGCCAGCAGCCCTCTCGCGGGTCTGAACACTGAAGCTTTCTTT.

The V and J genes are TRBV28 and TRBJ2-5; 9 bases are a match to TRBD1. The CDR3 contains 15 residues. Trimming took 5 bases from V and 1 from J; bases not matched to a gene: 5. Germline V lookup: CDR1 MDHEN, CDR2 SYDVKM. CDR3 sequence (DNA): TGTGCCAGCAGTACGACAGGGGGTACCCAAGAGACCCAGTACTTC. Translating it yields CASSTTGGTQETQYF.

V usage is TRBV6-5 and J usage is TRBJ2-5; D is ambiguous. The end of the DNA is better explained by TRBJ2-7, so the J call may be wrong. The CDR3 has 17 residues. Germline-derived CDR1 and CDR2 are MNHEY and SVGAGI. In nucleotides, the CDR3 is TGTGCCAGCAGTTACGGTACGGGCCTTCAGAGTTCCTACGAGCAGTACTTC. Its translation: CASSYGTGLQSSYEQYF.

CDR3 nucleotide sequence: TGTGCCAGCAGCTCCGGGGTAGACTATGGCTACACCTTC. This encodes CASSSGVDYGYTF. The chain carries TRBV12-3 or TRBV12-4 and TRBJ1-2; D ambiguous. Trimming pared 6 bases from V and 3 bases from J, leaving 11 bases between. This CDR3 region has 13 residues.

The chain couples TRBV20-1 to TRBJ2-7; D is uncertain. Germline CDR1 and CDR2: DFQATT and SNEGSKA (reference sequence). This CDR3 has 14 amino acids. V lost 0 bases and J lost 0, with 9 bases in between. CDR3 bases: TGCAGTGCTAGAGATGATTGGAGCTCCTACGAGCAGTACTTC. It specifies CSARDDWSSYEQYF.